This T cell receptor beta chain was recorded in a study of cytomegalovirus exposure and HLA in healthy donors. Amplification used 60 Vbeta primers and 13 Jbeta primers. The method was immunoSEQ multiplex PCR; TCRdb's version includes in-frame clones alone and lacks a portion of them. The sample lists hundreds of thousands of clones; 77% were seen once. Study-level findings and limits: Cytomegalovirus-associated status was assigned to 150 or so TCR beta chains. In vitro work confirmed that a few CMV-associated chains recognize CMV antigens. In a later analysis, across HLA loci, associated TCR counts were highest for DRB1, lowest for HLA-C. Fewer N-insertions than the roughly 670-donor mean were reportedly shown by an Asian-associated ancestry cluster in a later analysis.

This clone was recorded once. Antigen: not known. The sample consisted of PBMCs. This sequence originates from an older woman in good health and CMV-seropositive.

The CDR3 sequence: CASSLRGETQYF. The CDR3 DNA reads as TGTGCCAGCAGCTTGAGAGGGGAGACCCAGTACTTC. The V and J genes are TRBV7-2 and TRBJ2-5; perhaps TRBD2 as D (5 bases). The CDR3 spans 12 residues. From germline, CDR1 is SGHTA and CDR2 FQGNSA. The germline V and J ends were trimmed by 3 bases and 5 bases, with 7 bases remaining between them.